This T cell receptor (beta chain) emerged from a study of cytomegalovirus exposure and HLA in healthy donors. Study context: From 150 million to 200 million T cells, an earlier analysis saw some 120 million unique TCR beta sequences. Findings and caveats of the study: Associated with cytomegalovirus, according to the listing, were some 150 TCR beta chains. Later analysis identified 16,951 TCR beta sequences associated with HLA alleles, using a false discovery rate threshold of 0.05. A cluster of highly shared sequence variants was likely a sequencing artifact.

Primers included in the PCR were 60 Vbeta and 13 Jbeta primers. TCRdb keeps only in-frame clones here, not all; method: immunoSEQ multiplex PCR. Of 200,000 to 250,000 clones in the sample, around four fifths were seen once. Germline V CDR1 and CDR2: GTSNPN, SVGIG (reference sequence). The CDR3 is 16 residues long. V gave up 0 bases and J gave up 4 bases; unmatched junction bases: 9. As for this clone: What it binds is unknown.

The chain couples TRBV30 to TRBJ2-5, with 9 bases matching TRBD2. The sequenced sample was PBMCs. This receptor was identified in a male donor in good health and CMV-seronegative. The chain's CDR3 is CAWSVGGRAVRETQYF. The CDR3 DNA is TGTGCCTGGAGTGTAGGCGGGAGGGCCGTAAGAGAGACCCAGTACTTC.